The T cell receptor beta chain described here comes from a study of CD8 T cells in ankylosing spondylitis. General study findings and limits: Disease-linked clones had a CD8+ phenotype and relatively low frequency in peripheral blood. It was reported that disease-linked clones were significantly enriched in matched ankylosing spondylitis synovial fluid.

The table lists this clonotype with a count of one. Its cognate antigen is unknown. TCRdb processed the 5' RACE reads anew with MiXCR; each CDR3 protein has one entry. The data hold about 340,000 distinct CDR3 sequences, with roughly 15% observed a single time. The material sequenced was blood, either unsorted or a sorted T cell fraction (not recorded which). The sequence was collected from a male donor with ankylosing spondylitis or in good health (not recorded which).

The CDR3 is CASSARQNTGELFF. In DNA, the CDR3 is TGTGCCAGCAGTGCCCGACAGAACACCGGGGAGCTGTTTTTT. The chain links TRBV6-1 to TRBJ2-2; D unresolved. This CDR3 has 14 residues. Trimming left V 4 bases short and J 1 base short, with 7 bases between. The V gene's germline CDR1 is MNHNS and CDR2 SASEGT.